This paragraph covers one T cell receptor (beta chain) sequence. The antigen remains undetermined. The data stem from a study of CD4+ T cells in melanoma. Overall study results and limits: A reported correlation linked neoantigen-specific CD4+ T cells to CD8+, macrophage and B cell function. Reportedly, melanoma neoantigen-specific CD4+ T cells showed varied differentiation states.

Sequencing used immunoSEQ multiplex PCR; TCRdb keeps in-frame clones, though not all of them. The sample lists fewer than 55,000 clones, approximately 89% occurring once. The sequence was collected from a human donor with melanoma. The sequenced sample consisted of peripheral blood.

In nucleotides, the CDR3 is TGTGCCAGCAGCTTAGGTGGGGGGTCACCCCTCCACTTT. Protein: CASSLGGGSPLHF. The gene calls are TRBV7-8 and TRBJ1-6; possible D gene TRBD1, 5 bases. The germline gives CDR1 SGHVS, CDR2 FQNEAQ. V lost 1 base and J lost 10, with 8 bases in between. This CDR3 is 13 amino acids long.